This T cell receptor (beta chain) stems from a study of blood T cell repertoires in COVID-19. Study overall: Samples came from the United States, Italy and Spain, spanning acute and convalescent COVID-19. PBMCs, B-cell-depleted T cells, or T cells were the source of the cDNA or gDNA that made up the material.

In the original processing: Estimated nucleated cell counts came from reference gene primer amplification. The table came from immunoSEQ multiplex PCR; TCRdb's copy has only in-frame clones and leaves some out. For V, J and clone size, that table is used; D and trimming come from the DNA. Among about 27,000 clones listed, around 85% were seen once. The junction had 7 bases not matched to a gene; V was cut back by 3 bases and J by 2 bases. This CDR3 region has 16 residues. Germline lookup yields CDR1 MGHDK and CDR2 SYGVNS. J is TRBJ2-5 and V is TRBV25-1, with 9 bases fitting TRBD1. The receptor was derived from an elderly woman with acute or convalescent COVID-19. Input material: peripheral blood. The CDR3 sequence: CASSELGDRAQETQYF. DNA of the CDR3: TGTGCCAGCAGTGAGCTGGGGGACAGGGCACAAGAGACCCAGTACTTC.